Listed here are 13 T cell receptor beta chains from one sample, sequenced in a study of T cell repertoires in cytomegalovirus infection. TCRdb itself ran the reads through MiXCR, one entry per CDR3 protein. The repertoire includes about 920,000 distinct CDR3 sequences, approximately 31% of them detected once, and roughly 13% sits in the top ten. Their specific antigens are unknown. Sequenced here: cultured CD8+ T cells from PBMCs, sampled from culture after CMV antigen stimulation. The origin of the receptors is a human donor in good health (CMV status not recorded). Some clones in this sample may be carry-over from other donors' samples.

V and J are TRBV7-3 and TRBJ2-3; the match to TRBD2 covers 9 bases. The CDR3 sequence is 18 residues long. After removal of 1 base from V and 0 bases from J, the junction contained 8 bases not matched to a gene. Germline V gene sequence: CDR1 SGHTA, CDR2 FQGTGA. The CDR3 nucleotides read TGTGCCAGCAGCTTAAGGCTAGCGGGGCTAGCTAGCACAGATACGCAGTATTTT. Encoded protein: CASSLRLAGLASTDTQYF.

The chain links TRBV6-5 to TRBJ2-2, with TRBD2 matching 9 bases. V was clipped by 0 bases and J by 4 bases; unmatched bases: 6. Germline CDR1 is MNHEY and CDR2 is SVGAGI. The CDR3 length is 17 residues. This CDR3 reads CASSYSSAGGPTGELFF. In DNA form, the CDR3 reads TGTGCCAGCAGTTACTCTTCGGCGGGGGGGCCCACCGGGGAGCTGTTTTTT.

Only a few counts were recorded for this clonotype. This sequence joins TRBV7-9 and TRBJ1-3; D is uncertain. The germline V gene encodes CDR1 SEHNR and CDR2 FQNEAQ (reference sequence). V lost 5 bases, J lost 6 bases, and 5 bases lay in between. The CDR3 sequence is 11 residues long. DNA for the CDR3: TGTGCCAGCAGCCCCCCAAACACCATATATTTT. Translating it yields CASSPPNTIYF.

This clonotype has just a few counts. The gene calls are TRBV19 and TRBJ1-1; 7 bases are a match to TRBD1. Per germline, CDR1 LNHDA and CDR2 SQIVND (reference sequence). V lost 8 bases and J lost 6; bases outside the gene matches: 3. The CDR3 extends over 11 amino acids. CDR3 nucleotide sequence: TGTGCCAGTCTGACAGGGCCTGAAGCTTTCTTT. Encoded protein: CASLTGPEAFF.

The chain recombines TRBV7-2 with TRBJ2-5; 9 positions agree with TRBD1. In germline, CDR1 is SGHTA, CDR2 FQGNSA. The CDR3 sequence is 13 residues long. Trimming took 10 bases from V and 5 from J; bases not matched to a gene: 8. The CDR3 DNA reads TGTGCCAACAGACCCGGGACAGGGGAGACCCAGTACTTC. Protein: CANRPGTGETQYF.

This clonotype was detected many times. The chain carries TRBV7-2 and TRBJ1-1; the D is unclear. V lost 5 bases and J lost 3, with 16 bases in between. Germline V CDR1 and CDR2: SGHTA, FQGNSA. The CDR3 spans 15 residues. CDR3 sequence reads: CASSPKGPFYTEAFF. In DNA form, the CDR3 reads TGTGCCAGCAGCCCCAAAGGGCCTTTCTACACTGAAGCTTTCTTT.

The chain carries TRBV29-1 and TRBJ2-3; tentatively, D is TRBD2 (5 bases). The length of the CDR3 is 14 residues. Deletions cut 1 base from V and 6 bases from J, with 14 bases between. The germline V gene encodes CDR1 SQVTM and CDR2 ANQGSEA. The CDR3 here is CSVEGTRVRDTQYF. CDR3 coding DNA: TGCAGCGTTGAAGGAACGAGGGTTAGGGATACGCAGTATTTT.

CDR3 DNA sequence: TGTGCCATCAGTGTTACAGGGGTTCCCTACAATGAGCAGTTCTTC. It translates to CAISVTGVPYNEQFF. J is TRBJ2-1 and V is TRBV10-3, with 7 bases matching TRBD1. Losses at the gene ends were 4 bases for V and 2 bases for J; bases not matched to a gene: 5. Germline loops: CDR1 ENHRY, CDR2 SYGVKD. CDR3 size: 15 residues.

This clonotype was counted ten times or more. V gene TRBV12-3 or TRBV12-4 combines with J gene TRBJ1-5, with a possible D match to TRBD1 (5 bases). The CDR3 is 15 amino acids. Trimming pared 1 base from V and 0 bases from J, leaving 7 bases between. Here the CDR3 DNA reads TGTGCCAGCAGTTTAGGGGGGTCTAGCAATCAGCCCCAGCATTTT. It is translated as CASSLGGSSNQPQHF.

V is TRBV11-1 and J is TRBJ1-3, with 7 bases matching TRBD1. The CDR3 runs 14 residues. V dropped 5 bases and J dropped 6; count of bases not matched to a gene: 7. CDR1 and CDR2 from the germline V gene are SGHAT and FQDESV (reference sequence). The CDR3 is CASSPGQTPNTIYF. The DNA for the CDR3 is TGTGCCAGCAGCCCGGGACAGACCCCAAACACCATATATTTT.

This chain uses TRBV6-6 with TRBJ1-6, with 8 bases matching TRBD1. Germline-derived CDR1 and CDR2 are MNHNY and SVGAGI (reference sequence). The CDR3 has 15 amino acids. V gave up 6 bases and J gave up 8 bases; unmatched junction bases: 9. CDR3 DNA: TGTGCCAGCAGGCGCGACAGGGGAGGTGATTCACCCCTCCACTTT. This codes for CASRRDRGGDSPLHF.

The V and J genes are TRBV6-5 and TRBJ2-1, with D uncertain. The germline gives CDR1 MNHEY, CDR2 SVGAGI. There are 12 residues in the CDR3. Trimming pared 8 bases from V and 9 bases from J, leaving 14 bases between. CDR3 in amino acids: CASGMWPGEQFF. The CDR3, as DNA: TGTGCCAGCGGAATGTGGCCCGGTGAGCAGTTCTTC.

This chain uses TRBV6-5 with TRBJ1-2; D is unclear. CDR3 length: 12 amino acids. Germline CDR1 reads MNHEY; CDR2 reads SVGAGI. V shed 6 bases and J shed 8 bases, with 13 bases lying between them. CDR3 in DNA: TGTGCCAGCAGCGAAATACAAGGGGGCTACACCTTC. Translation: CASSEIQGGYTF.